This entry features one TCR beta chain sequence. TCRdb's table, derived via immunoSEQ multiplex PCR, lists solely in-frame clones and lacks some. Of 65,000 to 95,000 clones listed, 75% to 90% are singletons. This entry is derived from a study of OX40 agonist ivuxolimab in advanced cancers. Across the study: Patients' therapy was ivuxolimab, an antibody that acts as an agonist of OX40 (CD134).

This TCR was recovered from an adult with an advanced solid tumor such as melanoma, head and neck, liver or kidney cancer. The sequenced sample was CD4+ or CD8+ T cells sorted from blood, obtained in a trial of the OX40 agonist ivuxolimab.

CDR3 in DNA: TGTGCCAGTAGTAACCTGGGGTGGGATGAGCAGTTCTTC. This sequence encodes CASSNLGWDEQFF. V usage is TRBV19 and J usage is TRBJ2-1; D is uncertain. Trimming cost V 4 bases and J 8 bases, with 12 bases left between them. Looked up from germline, CDR1 is LNHDA and CDR2 is SQIVND (reference sequence). This CDR3 has 13 amino acids.